A selection of T cell receptor beta chains follows, all from one sample in a study of cytomegalovirus exposure and HLA in healthy donors. Profiled with immunoSEQ multiplex PCR; TCRdb holds only in-frame clones, not every one. The repertoire holds around 150,000 clones, with approximately 80% as singletons. The sample consisted of PBMCs. The receptors come from a man between 18 and 29 years old in good health and CMV-seropositive. CDR3s include the opening cysteine and the closing phenylalanine or tryptophan. A D gene is named only where the DNA matches it firmly. A clone size is listed for some rows: how often the clone was seen (once, few, many), or a class if it is expanded.

>TRBJ1-5|-|TRBV5-6|TRBD1
TGTGCCAGCAGCTCGGGGACAGGTATCAATCAGCCCCAGCATTTT
CASSSGTGINQPQHF
>TRBJ2-2|-|TRBV7-3|TRBD1
TGTGCCAGCAGCTTAACGGGACAGGGGAACACCGGGGAGCTGTTTTTT
CASSLTGQGNTGELFF
>TRBJ1-1|-|TRBV6-5|-
TGTGCCAGTACCCTAGGGGGGGGTTCTGAAGCTTTCTTT
CASTLGGGSEAFF
>TRBJ1-5|-|TRBV19|-
TGTGCCAGTGTGACAGCCTATAGCAATCAGCCCCAGCATTTT
CASVTAYSNQPQHF
>TRBJ2-7|-|TRBV7-2|TRBD2
TGTGCCAGCAGCTCCCCAGGGACTAGCGGGTACGAGCAGTACTTC
CASSSPGTSGYEQYF
>TRBJ1-2|-|TRBV5-4|-
TGTGCCAGCAGCTTGTTCGGCGGAAACTATGGCTACACCTTC
CASSLFGGNYGYTF
>TRBJ2-7|-|TRBV7-2|-
TGTGCCAGCAGCTTAATTCGTTACGAGCAGTACTTC
CASSLIRYEQYF
>TRBJ1-5|-|TRBV15|-
TGTGCCACCAGCAGAGATCGTACGGGTAGCAATCAGCCCCAGCATTTT
CATSRDRTGSNQPQHF
>TRBJ1-2|-|TRBV6-5|-
TGTGCCAGCAGTTACGGGCAGGGGATAGACTATGGCTACACCTTC
CASSYGQGIDYGYTF
>TRBJ1-4|-|TRBV19|-
TGTGCCAGTAGTATCACCCGGAATGAAAAACTGTTTTTT
CASSITRNEKLFF
>TRBJ2-7|-|TRBV23-1|TRBD1
TGCGCCAGCAGCCTCCCCCACAGGGGTTCCTACGAGCAGTACTTC
CASSLPHRGSYEQYF
>TRBJ1-2|-|TRBV9|-
TGTGCCAGCAGCGTATCAGGCTATGGCTACACCTTC
CASSVSGYGYTF
>TRBJ1-5|-|TRBV6-1|-
TGTGCCAGCAGTGACAGGGTCCCCCAGCCCCAGCATTTT
CASSDRVPQPQHF
>TRBJ1-1|-|TRBV11-2|-
TGTGCCAGCAGCTTTTCATGGGAGGGCGAAGCTTTCTTT
CASSFSWEGEAFF
>TRBJ2-5|once|TRBV5-4|TRBD2
TGTGCCAGCAGCTTGCAAGCGGGAGTTGGGCAAGAGACCCAGTACTTC
CASSLQAGVGQETQYF
>TRBJ2-3|-|TRBV5-1|TRBD2
TGCGCCAGCAAGCCTAGCGGGGGGAGCACAGATACGCAGTATTTT
CASKPSGGSTDTQYF
>TRBJ1-2|few|TRBV30|-
TGTGCCTGGAGTCAATCGGGGAACTATGGCTACACCTTC
CAWSQSGNYGYTF
>TRBJ1-1|-|TRBV2|-
TGTGCCAGCGGGACTCCGAACACTGAAGCTTTCTTT
CASGTPNTEAFF
>TRBJ2-2|-|TRBV18|-
TGTGCCAGCTCACAAGGAGGGGCCTACACCGGGGAGCTGTTTTTT
CASSQGGAYTGELFF
>TRBJ2-5|-|TRBV29-1|TRBD2
TGCAGCGTTGAAGGACGAGCGGGGAGAAACCAAGAGACCCAGTACTTC
CSVEGRAGRNQETQYF
>TRBJ1-2|-|TRBV2|-
TGTGCCAGCAGTGAAGTACTGACAGGTCCCTATGGCTACACCTTC
CASSEVLTGPYGYTF
>TRBJ1-1|-|TRBV6-6|-
TGTGCCAGCAGTTACGTCAGGGATCGGGCTTTCTTT
CASSYVRDRAFF
>TRBJ2-3|-|TRBV25-1|TRBD2
TGTGCCAGCGGTCTTGCGCGGGAGCTAGAAGATACGCAGTATTTT
CASGLARELEDTQYF
>TRBJ1-6|-|TRBV30|-
TGTGCCTGGGCAGACGGCGGCTCGTATAATTCACCCCTCCACTTT
CAWADGGSYNSPLHF
>TRBJ2-5|-|TRBV7-3|TRBD1
TGTGCCAGCAGCTTAACGGGGACAGCCCAAGAGACCCAGTACTTC
CASSLTGTAQETQYF
>TRBJ2-7|-|TRBV5-1|-
TGCGCCAGCAGCTTTGGCCAGGGGACCGGTGAGCAGTACTTC
CASSFGQGTGEQYF
>TRBJ1-2|-|TRBV6-5|-
TGTGCCAGCATTCGAGGGCGGCACTATGGCTACACCTTC
CASIRGRHYGYTF
>TRBJ2-7|-|TRBV7-2|TRBD1
TGTGCCAGCAGCACCACTAGGGGGCCCTACGAGCAGTACTTC
CASSTTRGPYEQYF
>TRBJ2-1|-|TRBV6-5|TRBD2
TGTGCCAGCAGTTACTCGCTAGCGGGCTACAATGAGCAGTTCTTC
CASSYSLAGYNEQFF
>TRBJ2-3|-|TRBV25-1|TRBD1
TGTGCCAGCAGTGAAGGGACAGGGACACTGTATACGCAGTATTTT
CASSEGTGTLYTQYF
>TRBJ2-1|-|TRBV9|-
TGTGCCAGCAGGCTCGGGGAAACCTACAATGAGCAGTTCTTC
CASRLGETYNEQFF
>TRBJ2-5|few|TRBV2|-
TGTGCCAGCAAGAGGGCCGCACAAGAGACCCAGTACTTC
CASKRAAQETQYF
>TRBJ2-7|once|TRBV5-1|TRBD1
TGCGCCAGCAGCTTGGTAGGACAGGGTGCCTACGAGCAGTACTTC
CASSLVGQGAYEQYF
>TRBJ2-7|-|TRBV10-3|-
TGTGCCATCAGTCCCCAGGGGCCGGGGAACGAGCAGTACTTC
CAISPQGPGNEQYF
>TRBJ2-1|-|TRBV7-9|-
TGTGCCAGCAGCCCTAGAGGAGCACAGGGTAGAACCGGTGAGCAGTTCTTC
CASSPRGAQGRTGEQFF
>TRBJ2-3|-|TRBV7-9|TRBD2
TGTGCCAGCAGCATTAGCGGGAGCACAGATACGCAGTATTTT
CASSISGSTDTQYF
>TRBJ2-3|once|TRBV2|-
TGTGCCAGCAGTCCCAACACAGATACGCAGTATTTT
CASSPNTDTQYF
>TRBJ2-7|-|TRBV29-1|-
TGCAGCGCTGAGGACAGTTTCTCCTACGAGCAGTACTTC
CSAEDSFSYEQYF
>TRBJ1-1|-|TRBV5-1|-
TGCGCCAGCAGCTTGGATGGGGAGGTAAGAACTGAAGCTTTCTTT
CASSLDGEVRTEAFF
>TRBJ2-1|-|TRBV11-3|-
TGTGCCAGCAGCTTAGGATCTAGGTACAATGAGCAGTTCTTC
CASSLGSRYNEQFF
>TRBJ2-7|-|TRBV19|TRBD1
TGTGCCAGTAGTTCCATTGGGACAGGCGACGAGCAGTACTTC
CASSSIGTGDEQYF
>TRBJ1-5|few|TRBV30|TRBD1
TGTGCCTGGAGTGCAGGGGGTAGGACAGGGGAAATTTTT
CAWSAGGRTGEIF
>TRBJ1-2|-|TRBV18|-
TGTGCCAGCTCACCAGATCCAGGGCGCGGCTACACCTTC
CASSPDPGRGYTF
>TRBJ2-7|-|TRBV11-2|TRBD2
TGTGCCAGCAGCTTATACTCTAGCGGGAACTACGAGCAGTACTTC
CASSLYSSGNYEQYF
>TRBJ1-2|-|TRBV27|TRBD1
TGTGCCAGCAGTTTTCTGGGACAGCCTAACTATGGCTACACCTTC
CASSFLGQPNYGYTF
>TRBJ1-1|-|TRBV10-3|-
TGTGCCATCAGTGGTCCGGGACAGAACACTGAAGCTTTCTTT
CAISGPGQNTEAFF
>TRBJ1-2|-|TRBV7-8|TRBD1
TGTGCCAGCAGCTCCCCGGGACAGGGGTTAGGGGGCTACACCTTC
CASSSPGQGLGGYTF
>TRBJ1-1|-|TRBV2|-
TGTGCCAGCACTGGTTTCGCAGGAAGTTTCTTGAACACTGAAGCTTTCTTT
CASTGFAGSFLNTEAFF
>TRBJ1-1|-|TRBV2|TRBD1
TGTGCCAGCCGGTGGGACAGGGGGAACACTGAAGCTTTCTTT
CASRWDRGNTEAFF
>TRBJ2-1|-|TRBV6-1|TRBD2
TGTGCCAGCAGTGAGGGACTAGCGGGGTACAATGAGCAGTTCTTC
CASSEGLAGYNEQFF
>TRBJ2-3|-|TRBV20-1|-
TGCAGGCCCGGGGTAGAGGATACGCAGTATTTT
CRPGVEDTQYF
>TRBJ2-1|-|TRBV29-1|TRBD2
TGCAGCGTTGAACGCGGACTAGCGGCCTACAATGAGCAGTTCTTC
CSVERGLAAYNEQFF
>TRBJ2-7|-|TRBV6-5|TRBD1
TGTGCCAGCAGTTCCCGGGGACAGAACCACGAGCAGTACTTC
CASSSRGQNHEQYF